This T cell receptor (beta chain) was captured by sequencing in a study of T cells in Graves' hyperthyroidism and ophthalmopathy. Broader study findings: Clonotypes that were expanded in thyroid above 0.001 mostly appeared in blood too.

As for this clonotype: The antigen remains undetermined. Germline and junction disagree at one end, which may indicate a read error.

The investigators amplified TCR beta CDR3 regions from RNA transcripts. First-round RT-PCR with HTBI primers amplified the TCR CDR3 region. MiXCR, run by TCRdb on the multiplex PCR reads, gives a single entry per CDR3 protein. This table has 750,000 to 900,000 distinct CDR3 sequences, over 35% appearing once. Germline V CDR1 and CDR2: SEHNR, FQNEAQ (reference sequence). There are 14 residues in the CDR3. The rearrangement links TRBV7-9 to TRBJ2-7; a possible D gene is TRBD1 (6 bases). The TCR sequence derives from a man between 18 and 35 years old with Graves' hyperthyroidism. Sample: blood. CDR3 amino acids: CASSLGDNSYEQYF. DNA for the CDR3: TGCGCCAGCAGCTTGGGGGACAACTCCTACGAGCAGTACTTC. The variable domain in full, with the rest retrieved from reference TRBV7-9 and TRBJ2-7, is DTGVSQNPRHKITKRGQNVTFRCDPISEHNRLYWYRQTLGQGPEFLTYFQNEAQLEKSRLLSDRFSAERPKGSFSTLEIQRTEQGDSAMYLCASSLGDNSYEQYFGPGTRLTVT.